This TCR beta chain appears in the sequencing data of a study of cytomegalovirus exposure and HLA in healthy donors. Assay used: immunoSEQ multiplex PCR; TCRdb lists only in-frame clones, some missing. The data show about 330,000 clones, with about nine tenths seen just once and approximately 1% held by the top ten. Germline CDR1 and CDR2: SGHNT and YYREEE (reference sequence). Trimming shortened V by 4 bases and J by 2 bases, and 12 bases separated the two germline ends. The CDR3 sequence is 15 residues long. This TCR was recovered from a woman in her 30s in good health and CMV-seropositive. The chain has TRBV5-4 and TRBJ2-2; tentative D call: TRBD1 (6 bases). Source material: PBMCs. The CDR3 sequence is CASSPTGYNTGELFF. CDR3 nucleotides: TGTGCCAGCAGCCCTACAGGGTACAACACCGGGGAGCTGTTTTTT.